These 2 T cell receptor beta chains were all obtained from the same sample, sequenced in a study of shared clonotypes between healthy human individuals. Sequencing used immunoSEQ multiplex PCR; TCRdb keeps in-frame clones, though not all of them. The data show roughly 330,000 clones, around two thirds seen once. Sequencing was carried out using memory CD4+ T cells sorted from blood. Subset meaning: CD45RA-negative fraction. Receptors originate from a man aged 30 to 39 in good health.

The gene calls are TRBV11-2 and TRBJ2-3, with 7 nucleotides matching TRBD2. V shed 5 bases and J 1 base; nucleotides not matched to a gene: 3. The germline CDR1 and CDR2 sequences are SGHAT and FQNNGV. The CDR3 extends over 14 amino acids. CDR3 protein: CASSASGRTDTQYF. The CDR3 nucleotides are TGTGCCAGCAGCGCTAGCGGCCGCACAGATACGCAGTATTTT. Combining the CDR3 with reference TRBV11-2 and TRBJ2-3 gives the whole variable domain EAGVAQSPRYKIIEKRQSVAFWCNPISGHATLYWYQQILGQGPKLLIQFQNNGVVDDSQLPKDRFSAERLKGVDSTLKIQPAKLEDSAVYLCASSASGRTDTQYFGPGTRLTVL.

The chain has TRBV15 and TRBJ2-3; unclear D gene. This CDR3 contains 12 residues. CDR1 is LNHNV, CDR2 YYDKDF, per germline (reference sequence). V lost 6 bases and J lost 6, with 10 bases in between. DNA of the CDR3: TGTGCCACCAGGGGAACTCGTGATACGCAGTATTTT. This codes for CATRGTRDTQYF.